This section outlines one T cell receptor beta chain sequence together with its context. The data belong to a study of blood T cell repertoires in COVID-19. Study-level background: Nucleic acid was either cDNA or gDNA, and it came from T cells, B-cell-depleted T cells, or PBMCs.

This CDR3 is built from 16 residues. Germline assignment: CDR1 SGHRS and CDR2 YFSETQ. J lost 3 bases, V lost 7 bases, and 10 bases had no gene match. TCRdb keeps only in-frame clones here, not all; method: immunoSEQ multiplex PCR. The sample lists more than 110,000 clones, 60% to 80% occurring once. The chain couples TRBV5-1 to TRBJ2-3; TRBD2 agrees at 11 bases. The sample consisted of peripheral blood. The source of this sequence is a woman between 50 and 59 years old with active or convalescent COVID-19. The CDR3 protein is CASSPSGRRKTDTQYF. For the CDR3, the DNA is TGCGCCAGCTCACCTAGCGGGAGGAGGAAAACAGATACGCAGTATTTT.